Listed below are T cell receptor beta chains from one sample, sequenced in a study of T-cell reconstitution after alpha-beta-depleted transplantation in children. MiXCR, applied by TCRdb to the PCR reads, yields one record per CDR3 protein. The profile covers 250,000 to 400,000 distinct CDR3 sequences, with approximately 20% appearing a single time and roughly 9.8% taken by the ten largest. Sequences were derived from PBMCs, mostly from graft donor cells, sampled 180 days after TCRalphabeta/CD19-depleted stem cell transplant. These TCRs come from a male patient aged 5 to 17 who had a stem cell transplant for acute lymphoblastic leukemia, so the T cells may come from the graft donor. The CDR3 runs from the conserved cysteine through the conserved F or W. D genes are given only for firm matches. Clone size is stated in some rows and not others, as once, few, many or a class when expanded.

d_call: NA
j_call: TRBJ2-7
v_call: TRBV3-1
clone_size: NA
cdr3_nt: TGTGCCAGACCCTACGAGCAGTACTTC
cdr3_aa: CARPYEQYF

d_call: NA
j_call: TRBJ2-1
v_call: TRBV12-3/TRBV12-4
clone_size: few
cdr3_nt: TGTGCCAGCAGGTTCCTAGCGAATGAGCAGTTCTTC
cdr3_aa: CASRFLANEQFF

d_call: TRBD2
j_call: TRBJ2-1
v_call: TRBV10-1
clone_size: NA
cdr3_nt: TGCGCCAGCAGTGAGTCTCGGGGACTAGCACGATCCTACAATGAGCAGTTCTTC
cdr3_aa: CASSESRGLARSYNEQFF

d_call: NA
j_call: TRBJ2-7
v_call: TRBV7-9
clone_size: NA
cdr3_nt: TGTGCCAGCAGCTTAGAAATGGGAGATTACGAGCAGTACTTC
cdr3_aa: CASSLEMGDYEQYF

d_call: TRBD1
j_call: TRBJ2-7
v_call: TRBV7-9
clone_size: many
cdr3_nt: TGTGCCAGCAGGGAAACAGGGGTCGAGCAGTACTTC
cdr3_aa: CASRETGVEQYF

d_call: TRBD1
j_call: TRBJ2-1
v_call: TRBV2
clone_size: NA
cdr3_nt: TGTGCCAGCAGTGAGACAGGGGGAGGGGATGAGCAGTTCTTC
cdr3_aa: CASSETGGGDEQFF

d_call: NA
j_call: TRBJ2-1
v_call: TRBV20-1
clone_size: NA
cdr3_nt: TGCAGTGCTAGAGAGGGGGCTCCTTACAATGAGCAGTTCTTC
cdr3_aa: CSAREGAPYNEQFF

d_call: NA
j_call: TRBJ2-3
v_call: TRBV27
clone_size: NA
cdr3_nt: TGTGCCAGCAGTTTAATCTGGGGTATGCCAGATACGCAGTATTTT
cdr3_aa: CASSLIWGMPDTQYF

d_call: TRBD1
j_call: TRBJ1-6
v_call: TRBV4-1
clone_size: few
cdr3_nt: TGCGCCAGCAGCCAAATCCGGGACAGGGGGCGACCCCTCCACTTT
cdr3_aa: CASSQIRDRGRPLHF

d_call: NA
j_call: TRBJ2-3
v_call: TRBV5-1
clone_size: NA
cdr3_nt: TGCGCCAGCAGTCCTGACCTAGCCCTTCCCGTAGATACGCAGTATTTT
cdr3_aa: CASSPDLALPVDTQYF

d_call: NA
j_call: TRBJ2-7
v_call: TRBV6-1
clone_size: NA
cdr3_nt: TGTGCCAGCAACTTAAATAAAGGACACTCCTACGAGCAGTACTTC
cdr3_aa: CASNLNKGHSYEQYF